This T cell receptor (beta chain) originates from a study of blood T cells in healthy people across ages. Study overall: About one barcoded TCR beta cDNA was captured per two T cells.

This clonotype has at least ten counts. The antigen remains unidentified. The use of a sample-barcoded 5' primer and a J-beta primer mix characterized a second PCR of about 6 to 11 cycles. Tags on each cDNA molecule came from a template-switch adaptor with 12 random nucleotides. TCRdb reprocessed the 5' RACE reads via MiXCR and lists one record per CDR3 protein. The profile shows some 1,800,000 distinct CDR3 sequences, about two fifths of them singletons. Deletions cut 6 bases from V and 5 bases from J, with 8 bases between. Germline V gene sequence: CDR1 MNHNY, CDR2 SVGAGI (reference sequence). The CDR3 totals 11 residues. The people who gave samples were healthy Caucasians from Russia, aged about 6 to 95. Regarding the study as a whole: When one million T cells were used, diversity estimates were thought to be underestimates.

The sample taken for sequencing was blood. The sequence was collected from a human donor in good health. The genes are TRBV6-6 and TRBJ2-7; the D is unclear. CDR3 protein: CASSWQNEQYF. The CDR3 nucleotides are TGTGCCAGCAGCTGGCAAAACGAGCAGTACTTC.